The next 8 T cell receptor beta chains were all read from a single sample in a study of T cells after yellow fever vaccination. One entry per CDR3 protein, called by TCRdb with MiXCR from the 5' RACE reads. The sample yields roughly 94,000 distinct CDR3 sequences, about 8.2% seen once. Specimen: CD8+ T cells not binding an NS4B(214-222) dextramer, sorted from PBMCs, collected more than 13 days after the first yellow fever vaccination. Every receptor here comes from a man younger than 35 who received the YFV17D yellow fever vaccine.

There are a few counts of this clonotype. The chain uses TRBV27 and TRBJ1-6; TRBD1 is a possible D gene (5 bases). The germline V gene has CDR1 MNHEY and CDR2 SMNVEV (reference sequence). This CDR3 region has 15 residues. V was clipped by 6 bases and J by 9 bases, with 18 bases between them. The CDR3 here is CASRARQSLSSPLHF. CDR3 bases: TGTGCCAGCAGGGCGAGACAGTCCCTTTCTTCACCCCTCCACTTT.

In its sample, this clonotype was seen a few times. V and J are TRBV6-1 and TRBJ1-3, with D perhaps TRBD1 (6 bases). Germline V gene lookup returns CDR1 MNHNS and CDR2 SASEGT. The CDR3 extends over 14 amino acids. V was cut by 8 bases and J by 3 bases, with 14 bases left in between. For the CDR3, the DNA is TGTGCCAGCTCCCCGGCACAGGGTGGAAACACCATATATTTT. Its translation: CASSPAQGGNTIYF.

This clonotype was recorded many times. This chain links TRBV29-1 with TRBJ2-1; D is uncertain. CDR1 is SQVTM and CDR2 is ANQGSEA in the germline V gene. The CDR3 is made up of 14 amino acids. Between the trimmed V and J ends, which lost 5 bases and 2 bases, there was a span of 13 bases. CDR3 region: CSVCKSVTYNEQFF. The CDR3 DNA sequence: TGCAGCGTTTGTAAGTCGGTTACCTACAATGAGCAGTTCTTC.

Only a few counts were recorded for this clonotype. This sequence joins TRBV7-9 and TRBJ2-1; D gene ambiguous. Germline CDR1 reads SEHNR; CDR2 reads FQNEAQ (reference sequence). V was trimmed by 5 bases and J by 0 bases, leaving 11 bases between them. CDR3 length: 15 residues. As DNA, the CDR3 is TGTGCCAGCAGCGGAACGGCCGACTCCTACAATGAGCAGTTCTTC. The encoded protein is CASSGTADSYNEQFF.

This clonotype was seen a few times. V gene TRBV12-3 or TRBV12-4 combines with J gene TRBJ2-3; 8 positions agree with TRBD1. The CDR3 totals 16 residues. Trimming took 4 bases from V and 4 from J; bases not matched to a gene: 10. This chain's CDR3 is CASSSPTGGLSDTQYF. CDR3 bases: TGTGCCAGCAGTTCCCCCACAGGGGGTCTTTCAGATACGCAGTATTTT.

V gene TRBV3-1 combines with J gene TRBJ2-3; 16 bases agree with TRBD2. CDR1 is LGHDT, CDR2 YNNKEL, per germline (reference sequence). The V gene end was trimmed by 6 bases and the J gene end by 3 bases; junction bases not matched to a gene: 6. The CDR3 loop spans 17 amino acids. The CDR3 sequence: CASRGTSGGAWTDTQYF. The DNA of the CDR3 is TGTGCCAGCAGAGGGACTAGCGGGGGGGCCTGGACAGATACGCAGTATTTT.

The CDR3 DNA sequence: TGTGCCAGCAGCGGGACTGAAAGCTGGGACGGCGGCTACACCTTC. The encoded protein is CASSGTESWDGGYTF. This chain connects TRBV12-3 or TRBV12-4 to TRBJ1-2; a weak D match, TRBD1 (5 bases). Trimming removed 6 bases from V and 8 bases from J, with 22 bases in between. The CDR3 contains 15 residues.

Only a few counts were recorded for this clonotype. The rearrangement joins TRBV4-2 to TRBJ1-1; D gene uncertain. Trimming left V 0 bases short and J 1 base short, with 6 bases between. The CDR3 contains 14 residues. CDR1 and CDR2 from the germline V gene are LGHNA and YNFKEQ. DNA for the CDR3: TGTGCCAGCAGCCAAGATGACGGGAACACTGAAGCTTTCTTT. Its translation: CASSQDDGNTEAFF.